The rows below give T cell receptor beta chains drawn from one sample of a study of control samples from healthy donors and cancer patients. Data came from immunoSEQ multiplex PCR; TCRdb stores just in-frame clones and leaves some out. The table has some 130,000 clones, around 88% seen once. Sequenced sample: blood. All receptors come from a man aged 40-49 years in good health. Each CDR3 is given with its conserved first and last residue. A D gene is named only where the DNA matches it firmly. Size tells how often a clone was seen (once, few, many) or the class of an expanded clone, and some rows leave it out.

clone size,D gene,J gene,V gene,CDR3 protein,CDR3 DNA
.,.,TRBJ2-2,TRBV24-1,CATWGGGGTGELFF,TGTGCCACCTGGGGGGGCGGCGGCACCGGGGAGCTGTTTTTT
.,.,TRBJ2-2,TRBV7-8,CASSPIVGSSQTGELFF,TGTGCCAGCAGCCCCATCGTAGGAAGCTCTCAGACCGGGGAGCTGTTTTTT
.,.,TRBJ2-7,TRBV10-1,CASRLTDYEQYF,TGCGCCAGCCGGTTGACAGACTACGAGCAGTACTTC
.,.,TRBJ1-3,TRBV6-6,CASSYSSRRSGNTIYF,TGTGCCAGCAGTTACTCGAGCAGACGCTCTGGAAACACCATATATTTT
few,.,TRBJ2-3,TRBV23-1,CASSVWPRGSTDTQYF,TGCGCCAGCAGTGTGTGGCCCCGAGGGAGCACAGATACGCAGTATTTT
.,.,TRBJ1-1,TRBV29-1,CSGRAPGSEAFF,TGCAGTGGGAGGGCCCCGGGGAGTGAAGCTTTCTTT
once,TRBD2,TRBJ2-7,TRBV11-2,CASSLARLAGAYEQYF,TGTGCCAGCAGCTTAGCTCGCCTAGCGGGGGCATACGAGCAGTACTTC
.,.,TRBJ1-1,TRBV5-6,CASSLSTALMNTEAFF,TGTGCCAGCAGCTTGTCTACTGCGCTCATGAACACTGAAGCTTTCTTT
.,.,TRBJ1-2,TRBV24-1,CATSEGGAGAAYGYTF,TGTGCCACCAGTGAGGGGGGGGCAGGGGCGGCCTATGGCTACACCTTC
.,.,TRBJ2-7,TRBV3-1/TRBV3-2,CASSQGGEQYF,TGTGCCAGCAGCCAAGGAGGAGAGCAGTACTTC
.,TRBD1,TRBJ2-5,TRBV12-3/TRBV12-4,CASGDRGRKTQYF,TGTGCCAGCGGTGACAGGGGGCGAAAGACCCAGTACTTC
.,.,TRBJ1-3,TRBV7-2,CASSLERGLGNTIYF,TGTGCCAGCAGCTTAGAACGGGGGCTGGGGAACACCATATATTTT
.,.,TRBJ2-6,TRBV7-2,CASSSSGANVLTF,TGTGCCAGCAGCTCTTCTGGGGCCAACGTCCTGACTTTC
.,.,TRBJ1-2,TRBV19,CASSIVGQRRGYTF,TGTGCCAGTAGTATAGTAGGGCAGCGGAGGGGCTACACCTTC
.,TRBD1,TRBJ1-1,TRBV5-4,CASSLTGGTEAFF,TGTGCCAGCAGCTTGACAGGGGGCACTGAAGCTTTCTTT
.,.,TRBJ1-5,TRBV19,CASSPPGYNQPQHF,TGTGCCAGTAGTCCCCCCGGTTACAATCAGCCCCAGCATTTT
.,.,TRBJ1-6,TRBV7-9,CASSLDYTLTDSPLHF,TGTGCCAGCAGCTTAGATTATACATTAACGGATTCACCCCTCCACTTT
.,TRBD1,TRBJ1-5,TRBV24-1,CATSDSGQGAGQPQHF,TGTGCCACCAGTGATTCTGGACAGGGGGCCGGTCAGCCCCAGCATTTT
.,TRBD1,TRBJ1-5,TRBV7-2,CASSKRQGGNQPQHF,TGTGCCAGCAGCAAACGACAGGGAGGCAATCAGCCCCAGCATTTT
.,.,TRBJ2-3,TRBV3-1/TRBV3-2,CASSRSGATSTDTQYF,TGTGCCAGCAGCCGCTCGGGAGCCACGAGCACAGATACGCAGTATTTT
.,TRBD1,TRBJ1-3,TRBV5-6,CASSRDRGAGNTIYF,TGTGCCAGCAGCAGAGACAGGGGGGCTGGAAACACCATATATTTT
.,.,TRBJ1-2,TRBV7-2,CASSGRTNYGYTF,TGTGCCAGCAGCGGCAGAACTAACTATGGCTACACCTTC
.,TRBD1,TRBJ2-1,TRBV4-3,CASSQEGTGFRNEQFF,TGCGCCAGCAGCCAAGAAGGGACAGGGTTTAGGAATGAGCAGTTCTTC
once,TRBD1,TRBJ1-6,TRBV2,CASKRDSNNNSPLHF,TGTGCCAGCAAACGGGACAGCAACAATAATTCACCCCTCCACTTT
.,TRBD1,TRBJ2-2,TRBV18,CASSPKGQETTGELFF,TGTGCCAGCTCACCAAAGGGACAGGAGACCACCGGGGAGCTGTTTTTT
few,TRBD2,TRBJ2-3,TRBV20-1,CSASSTSGVGDTQYF,TGCAGTGCTAGTTCTACTAGCGGGGTAGGAGATACGCAGTATTTT
.,.,TRBJ1-1,TRBV7-2,CASSLEGRGEAFF,TGTGCCAGCAGCTTAGAGGGGAGAGGTGAAGCTTTCTTT
.,.,TRBJ2-1,TRBV7-6,CASSLGSSYNEQFF,TGTGCCAGCAGCTTGGGCAGTTCCTACAATGAGCAGTTCTTC
.,TRBD1,TRBJ1-3,TRBV19,CASSTGQGASGNTIYF,TGTGCCAGTAGCACGGGACAGGGGGCATCTGGAAACACCATATATTTT
.,.,TRBJ1-2,TRBV12-3/TRBV12-4,CASSYGGIHGYTF,TGTGCCAGCAGTTACGGGGGGATCCATGGCTACACCTTC
.,.,TRBJ2-7,TRBV2,CASSEGRRSYEQYF,TGTGCCAGCAGTGAAGGCAGGCGGTCCTACGAGCAGTACTTC
.,.,TRBJ1-2,TRBV25-1,CASSESPQGYGYTF,TGTGCCAGCAGTGAATCCCCCCAGGGCTATGGCTACACCTTC
.,.,TRBJ1-1,TRBV10-3,CAISDRVGGTEAFF,TGTGCCATCAGTGACCGGGTGGGGGGCACTGAAGCTTTCTTT
medium-sized,.,TRBJ1-1,TRBV6-6,CASRELTLEAFF,TGTGCCAGCAGGGAGTTGACCCTTGAAGCTTTCTTT
.,.,TRBJ1-2,TRBV19,CASTGGVRFYGYTF,TGTGCCAGTACGGGGGGCGTAAGATTCTATGGCTACACCTTC
.,.,TRBJ1-4,TRBV20-1,CSEQGNEKLFF,TGCAGTGAACAGGGAAATGAAAAACTGTTTTTT
few,.,TRBJ1-2,TRBV19,CASSFSGTRSNYGYTF,TGTGCCAGTAGTTTTTCCGGGACCCGATCTAACTATGGCTACACCTTC
once,.,TRBJ2-1,TRBV4-3,CASSHSKGPGWVYNEQFF,TGCGCCAGCAGTCACTCTAAAGGTCCAGGGTGGGTTTACAATGAGCAGTTCTTC
.,.,TRBJ1-4,TRBV6-6,CASSPGRDGEKLFF,TGTGCCAGCAGTCCCGGGCGGGATGGTGAAAAACTGTTTTTT
.,TRBD1,TRBJ1-5,TRBV5-6,CASSSGQGGQPQHF,TGTGCCAGCAGCTCTGGACAGGGAGGTCAGCCCCAGCATTTT
once,TRBD1,TRBJ2-2,TRBV4-1,CASSQSEGAYTGELFF,TGCGCCAGCAGCCAAAGTGAGGGGGCATACACCGGGGAGCTGTTTTTT
.,.,TRBJ1-6,TRBV2,CASSAGTSYNSPLHF,TGTGCCAGCAGCGCTGGGACATCGTATAATTCACCCCTCCACTTT
.,TRBD1,TRBJ1-5,TRBV28,CASSWRSRGQQPQHF,TGTGCCAGCAGCTGGAGGTCCAGGGGGCAACAGCCCCAGCATTTT
.,TRBD1,TRBJ1-2,TRBV7-2,CASSLDTGVGYGYTF,TGTGCCAGCAGCTTAGATACAGGGGTGGGCTATGGCTACACCTTC
.,TRBD1,TRBJ1-4,TRBV7-8,CASSSPGQLATNEKLFF,TGTGCCAGCAGCTCGCCGGGACAGCTAGCAACTAATGAAAAACTGTTTTTT
.,.,TRBJ1-5,TRBV5-8,CASSFQNPNQPQHF,TGTGCCAGCAGCTTCCAGAATCCCAATCAGCCCCAGCATTTT
.,.,TRBJ1-2,TRBV18,CASSSDEGLWAYTF,TGTGCCAGCTCATCGGACGAAGGTTTGTGGGCCTACACCTTC
.,TRBD2,TRBJ2-5,TRBV5-4,CASSFTRGKGETQYF,TGTGCCAGCAGCTTTACGCGGGGGAAAGGGGAGACCCAGTACTTC
.,.,TRBJ2-5,TRBV12-3/TRBV12-4,CASGRGYQETQYF,TGTGCCAGCGGGCGGGGATACCAAGAGACCCAGTACTTC
.,.,TRBJ1-4,TRBV11-3,CASTRGGSEKLFF,TGTGCCAGCACCCGGGGGGGAAGTGAAAAACTGTTTTTT
.,.,TRBJ1-5,TRBV20-1,CSASAGSSNQPQHF,TGCAGTGCTAGTGCAGGGAGTAGCAATCAGCCCCAGCATTTT
.,.,TRBJ1-1,TRBV7-9,CASSLEGGDRPNTEAFF,TGTGCCAGCAGCTTAGAGGGGGGTGACAGGCCGAACACTGAAGCTTTCTTT
.,.,TRBJ1-1,TRBV5-6,CASSLQGTTEAFF,TGTGCCAGCAGCTTGCAGGGGACCACTGAAGCTTTCTTT
.,.,TRBJ1-1,TRBV7-2,CASSLAAGNTEAFF,TGTGCCAGCAGCTTAGCCGCAGGGAACACTGAAGCTTTCTTT
.,TRBD2,TRBJ2-7,TRBV7-2,CASSLAGLAGGFYSYEQYF,TGTGCCAGCAGCTTAGCGGGACTAGCGGGGGGATTTTACTCCTACGAGCAGTACTTC
.,TRBD1,TRBJ2-2,TRBV30,CAWSVDRGAGELFF,TGTGCCTGGAGTGTGGACAGGGGGGCCGGGGAGCTGTTTTTT
.,.,TRBJ2-5,TRBV7-2,CASSLRGAWSGHQETQYF,TGTGCCAGCAGCTTAAGGGGGGCTTGGAGCGGCCACCAAGAGACCCAGTACTTC
once,.,TRBJ1-6,TRBV7-2,CASSQVAGNLRTLHF,TGTGCCAGCAGTCAAGTGGCGGGGAACCTTAGGACCCTCCACTTT
.,.,TRBJ2-3,TRBV6-5,CASRGITDTQYF,TGTGCCAGCAGGGGTATCACAGATACGCAGTATTTT
.,TRBD2,TRBJ2-1,TRBV10-2,CASRGGTSGVNEQFF,TGCGCCAGCAGGGGTGGGACTAGCGGGGTAAATGAGCAGTTCTTC